This TCR beta chain was captured in a study of T cells in Graves' hyperthyroidism and ophthalmopathy. Whole-study findings and limits: Within blood appeared most thyroid clonotypes that had expanded above 0.001.

Individuals with ophthalmopathy presented a Clinical Activity Score of at least 3, a NOSPECS grade of at least 4 and a duration under 3 months. The source of the PBMCs was 9.5 to 10 ml of fresh peripheral blood. This clonotype has a count of ten or more. Its antigen is as yet unknown. Amplified regions were TCR beta CDR3 sequences from RNA transcripts. During a first-round RT-PCR of the TCR CDR3, the HTBI primer set was used. Via MiXCR, TCRdb re-called the multiplex PCR reads, giving one row per CDR3 protein. Of hundreds of thousands of distinct CDR3 sequences listed, around 15% are singletons. The CDR3 is made up of 13 amino acids. Trimming removed 1 base at V and 4 bases at J, with 7 bases between.

This TCR derives from a man aged 18-30 years with Graves' ophthalmopathy. J is TRBJ1-2 and V is TRBV12-3 or TRBV12-4; no firm D call. The sample taken for sequencing was blood. CDR3 in amino acids: CASSLGLSYGYTF. The CDR3 bases are TGTGCCAGCAGTTTAGGGTTAAGCTATGGCTACACCTTC.